The clone carrying this T cell receptor (beta chain) has a handful of counts. Antigen specificity is unknown. This entry is derived from a study of radiotherapy plus CTLA-4 blockade in lung cancer. Overall study: Among all patients, about 19% showed objective responses, while roughly 34% had disease control. Findings and caveats of the study: TCR clones from tumors expanded in blood after radiotherapy plus ipilimumab. Dynamics of early blood T cell clones, together with interferon-beta, were reportedly the best predictors of response.

Each patient with chemo-refractory metastatic non-small-cell lung cancer was treated with focal radiation plus CTLA-4 blockade using ipilimumab. Assay: immunoSEQ multiplex PCR; the TCRdb copy retains only in-frame clones and omits some. The table lists approximately 80,000 clones, roughly 74% of them singletons. Germline V lookup: CDR1 MDHEN, CDR2 SYDVKM. The CDR3 extends over 14 amino acids. With V trimmed by 5 bases and J by 2 bases, 4 bases remained unmatched. This chain connects TRBV28 to TRBJ2-5; 8 bases map to TRBD2. The source is a human donor with non-small cell lung cancer whose response to radiotherapy plus ipilimumab could not be evaluated. Specimen: peripheral blood, collected from a patient treated with radiotherapy plus ipilimumab. The DNA for the CDR3 is TGTGCCAGCAGTCTTACTAGCGGACAAGAGACCCAGTACTTC. Its translation: CASSLTSGQETQYF.